This T cell receptor (beta chain) was identified during a study of T cells in Graves' hyperthyroidism and ophthalmopathy. Study-level points and caveats: Patients with ophthalmopathy were separated from those with stable hyperthyroidism by a 13 V-J model. With a median lead of about six months before onset, the model predicted ophthalmopathy.

TCR beta CDR3 regions were amplified from RNA transcripts. HTBI primers were employed in a first-round RT-PCR of the TCR CDR3. TCRdb used MiXCR to reprocess the multiplex PCR reads, holding one entry per CDR3 protein. The sample shows about 640,000 distinct CDR3 sequences, approximately 42% of them seen only once. The CDR3 has 15 amino acids. V was clipped by 6 bases and J by 4 bases; unmatched bases: 10. Comment on this clonotype: Its antigen is currently unknown.

The study excluded patients with uncontrolled infection, other autoimmune disease, pregnancy or lactation. The source is an adult man with Graves' disease, either hyperthyroidism or ophthalmopathy (not recorded which). This rearrangement joins TRBV12-3 or TRBV12-4 to TRBJ2-5, with TRBD1 matching over 8 bases. The sequenced sample consisted of peripheral blood or thyroid tissue (not recorded which). The CDR3: CASSQATGAGETQYF. CDR3 sequence (DNA): TGTGCCAGCAGCCAAGCGACAGGGGCGGGAGAGACCCAGTACTTC.